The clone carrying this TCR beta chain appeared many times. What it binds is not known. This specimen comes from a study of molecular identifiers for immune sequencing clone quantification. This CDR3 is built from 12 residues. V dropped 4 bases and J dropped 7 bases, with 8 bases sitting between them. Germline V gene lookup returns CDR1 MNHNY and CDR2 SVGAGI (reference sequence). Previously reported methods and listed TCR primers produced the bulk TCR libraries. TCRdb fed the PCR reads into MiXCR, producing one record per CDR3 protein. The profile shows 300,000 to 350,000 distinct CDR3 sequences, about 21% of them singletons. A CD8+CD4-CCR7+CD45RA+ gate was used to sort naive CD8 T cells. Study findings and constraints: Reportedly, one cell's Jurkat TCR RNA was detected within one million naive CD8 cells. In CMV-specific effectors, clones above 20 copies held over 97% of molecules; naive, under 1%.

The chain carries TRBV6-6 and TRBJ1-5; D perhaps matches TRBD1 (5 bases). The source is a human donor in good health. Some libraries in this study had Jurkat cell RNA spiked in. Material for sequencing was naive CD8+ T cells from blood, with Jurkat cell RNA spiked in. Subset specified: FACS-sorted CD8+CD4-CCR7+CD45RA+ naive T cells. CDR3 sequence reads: CASSLEGQPQHF. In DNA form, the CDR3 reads TGTGCCAGCAGTTTAGAGGGGCAGCCCCAGCATTTT.